Given below is one T cell receptor beta chain in context. Its antigen is currently unknown. The CDR3 contains 12 residues. V dropped 8 bases and J dropped 2 bases, with 9 bases sitting between them. CDR1 and CDR2 from the germline V gene are MGHRA and YSYEKL. Generated by immunoSEQ multiplex PCR, the TCRdb table keeps only in-frame clones and is missing some. This sample has 9,500 to 15,000 clones, with around 88% found just once. These data originate in a study of T cells in localized non-small cell lung cancer. Study-level results: In the blood, greater T cell density corresponded to longer overall survival. Of the tissues analyzed, uninvolved adjacent lung showed maximal T cell clonality, greater than tumor. A median about 62 of the top 100 tumor clones appeared in adjacent lung. Heterogeneity remains possible because sequencing was limited to only one tumor region.

Here the sequenced sample was peripheral blood, taken before any cancer treatment. The chain recombines TRBV4-1 with TRBJ1-2, with a weak D call TRBD1 (5 bases). The sequence was collected from a male donor at least 60 years old with stage I lung adenocarcinoma. Here the CDR3 DNA reads TGCGCCAGCGGGGGATTCAACTATGGCTACACCTTC. Amino acids: CASGGFNYGYTF.